Here is one T cell receptor (beta chain) with its context. Its antigen is still unknown. Libraries were built with the immunoSEQ multiplex PCR assay. For the multiplex PCR, a mixture combining 60 forward primers for TCR Vbeta segments and 13 reverse primers for TCR Jbeta segments was used. Amplification of the CDR3 region of rearranged TCR beta genes was performed with a multiplex PCR assay on genomic DNA. The Illumina HiSeq System was used to sequence the amplified TCR beta libraries as 87-base-pair reads. On the authors' methods: In a later analysis, tens of millions of unique TCR beta chains were counted across the roughly 610 repertoires, and around 11 million of these chains were shared by at least two donors. Raw reads were error-corrected and collapsed into unique sequences by a nearest-neighbor algorithm in which closely related sequences were merged to remove PCR and sequencing errors. CDR3 sequences were aligned to IMGT reference sequences to assign V, D and J gene segments. Each retained sequence needed at least a six-nucleotide match to both a V gene segment and a J gene segment. A rearrangement was called productive if the CDR3 had no stop codons and remained in frame with V and J, and every other rearrangement was called non-productive. CDR3 was defined by IMGT convention, running from the second conserved V-encoded cysteine to the conserved J-encoded phenylalanine. In an earlier analysis of more than 550 of the donors, sequences lacking an unambiguous match to a single V gene segment were excluded. An earlier analysis of several hundred of the donors classified V segments as functional when productive rearrangements were above 56.7% and as segregating when the standard deviation between donors was above 5%. A statistical classification framework was built for diagnosing cytomegalovirus status from the catalog of TCR beta chain sequences. In a later analysis, V and J genes were assigned by comparing TCR nucleotide sequences against IMGT/GENE-DB human TR gene sequences. A later analysis assigned CDR3 sequences and most-parsimonious VDJ recombination scenarios with the TCRdist pipeline. In a later analysis, every TCR beta chain was defined by the combination of its CDR3 amino acid sequence and its V-gene family, and reads without a unique V-gene family were dropped. As a way to deal with suspected cross-contamination and a sequencing artifact, a later analysis dropped 500 to 700 nucleotide sequences that were highly shared and had low generation probability. A later analysis calculated a clonal expansion index for each public chain from normalized within-repertoire ranks of inferred template counts. A later analysis computed generation probabilities with a VDJ recombination model fitted to out-of-frame rearrangements, and checked the results against IGoR. A later analysis scored TCR-TCR, TCR-HLA and TCR-CMV co-occurrence with hypergeometric tests, applying a repertoire-size bias correction to TCR pairs. False discovery rates were estimated in a later analysis by permuting HLA or CMV assignments 20 times. In a later analysis, co-occurring TCRs were grouped using DBSCAN, and TCRdist sequence similarity was added for clustering within HLA-allele-positive subsets. For co-occurrence clustering, repertoires with fewer than 30,000 or more than 120,000 public chains were excluded, along with 5 or 6 repertoires with anomalous nucleotide sharing. TCRdb obtained this table from immuneACCESS and retained in-frame rearrangements with V and J assigned. These tables miss some clones; where compared with another copy, unresolved V genes account for less than half of the shortfall, and the remainder is unexplained. For V, J and clone size, that table is used; D and trimming come from the DNA. This sample's table has entries for approximately 37,000 clones. Of the sample, under 4.5% is held by the ten largest clones.

These data belong to a study of cytomegalovirus exposure and HLA in healthy donors (dated by TCRdb to about 2017). Regarding the research as a whole: In an earlier analysis of roughly 590 of the donors, 276 Gb of sequence data and 117 million unique TCR beta sequences from about 190 million T cells were reported. An early release that covered more than 550 HLA-typed donors contained 250 to 350 gigabases of sequencing data and 70 million to 100 million unique TCR sequences. Among the roughly 400 genotyped donors, about 83% belonged to the genetic ancestry cluster associated with self-reported Caucasian donors. The aim of the study was to test whether cataloging public T cell receptors could identify signatures of past pathogen exposure. The study profiled the T cell repertoires of more than 500 subjects by immunosequencing and related them to cytomegalovirus serostatus. Along with the roughly 670-subject first cohort, a separate validation cohort of some 130 different subjects was used. To predict cytomegalovirus infection status, the study brought together high-throughput TCR immunosequencing, statistical association of individual TCRs with disease status, and machine learning. In a later analysis, previously published TCR beta repertoires from about 670 donors were re-analyzed and high-resolution HLA genotyping was added so that TCR occurrence patterns could be studied. Rather than using new phenotypic data, the later analysis identified candidate immune exposures from TCR beta sequences and from how often those sequences occurred across donors. An earlier analysis of fewer than 700 of the donors applied high-throughput TCR beta sequencing to assess whether each TCR beta V gene segment acted as functional or pseudogenic. Alongside the repertoire data, information on donor age, sex, ethnicity and CMV serostatus was compiled. A later genetic analysis used genome-wide SNP genotypes for 398 of the 666 donors, treating that subset as a discovery cohort. All discovery cohort repertoires had been generated on a single sequencing platform. Both class I and class II loci were covered by HLA typing, at four-digit resolution. The number of typed donors differed by locus: 629-630 for A, B, C, DRB1 and DQB1; about 520 for DQA1; 600 to 610 for DPA1; and about 450 for DPB1. Four or five DR-DQ haplotypes were handled as single units for association and clustering because linkage in the cohort was strong. Across 398 genotyped donors of the cohort, an average of about 240,000 unique TCR beta nucleotide sequences per donor were sequenced, and roughly 18% of those sequences were non-productive.

Results the study describes overall, beyond this receptor: In a later analysis, HLA-associated TCR beta chains showed more clonal expansion and lower generation probabilities than non-associated chains that were equally common. Immune exposure information for the cohort was limited to CMV serostatus. The authors suggested that the approach could potentially be generalized to other disease states and immunological phenotypes. According to a later analysis, most CMV-associated TCR beta chains appeared to be HLA-restricted, and the HLA associations seemed to be driven largely by CMV exposure. The earlier analysis of about 600 of the donors excluded roughly 17 rarely observed V segments, including chromosome 9 orphons, because counts were too low. In this cohort, only TCR beta chains were sequenced, and detectable features were limited by the absence of alpha or paired-chain data. Across donors, most TCR sequences were observed very rarely, whereas some public TCRs were present in many individuals. A further reported finding was that TCR beta sequences accurately predicted the HLA-A and HLA-B alleles for most subjects in the first cohort. An earlier analysis of approximately 590 of the donors showed that most TCR beta V segments appeared in productive rearrangements either about 90% or about 30% of the time, which broadly matched IMGT annotations. A group of highly shared sequence variants was considered likely to be a technical artifact of the sequencing pipeline. The 87-base-pair reads could not distinguish some IMGT-functional V segments, including TRBV6-2 and TRBV6-3, so those segments were excluded. Cytomegalovirus status was reported to be diagnosed by the classifier with high specificity and sensitivity in both the original and validation cohorts. In vitro tests confirmed that a few of the cytomegalovirus-associated TCR beta chains recognize cytomegalovirus antigens. In a later analysis, TCR association rates were found to vary across HLA loci, with the most associated TCRs seen for DRB1 alleles and the fewest for HLA-C alleles. Strong co-occurrence of HLA alleles, especially DR and DQ, made assigning TCR associations to individual alleles difficult. A later analysis reported that several top co-occurrence clusters appeared linked to parvovirus B19, influenza, CMV and Epstein-Barr virus. Compared with the approximately 670-donor mean, donors in an Asian-associated ancestry cluster had fewer N-insertions in productive TCRs, according to a later genetic analysis. In the study, some 160 TCR beta chains were listed as associated with cytomegalovirus. HLA typing was unavailable for some donors at each locus, so association tests used only the typed subset. The presence/absence analyses assumed that sequencing depth was roughly uniform across donors, and that assumption may not be true. A later analysis associated approximately 17,000 TCR beta sequences with specific HLA alleles at a false discovery rate of 0.05. Linkage disequilibrium might explain the correlated functional status among segregating V segments, but an unknown experimental factor could not be excluded. In a later genetic analysis, a missense DCLRE1C variant was associated with V-gene and J-gene trimming of TCR beta chains, and the association was replicated in an independent cohort.

The cohort comprised several hundred healthy bone marrow donors. At the time of sampling, every cohort member was nominally healthy, though immune exposures that went unrecorded were likely present. The donor was CMV seronegative and belonged to the group of 350 to 400 seronegative cohort members. Each donor provided a peripheral blood sample, and peripheral blood mononuclear cells were used for TCR beta sequencing. Genomic DNA extraction from the blood cell samples was performed with the Qiagen DNeasy Blood Extraction Kit. The germline V gene (reference sequence) specifies LNHDA as CDR1 and SQIVND as CDR2. The CDR3 numbers 13 residues from cysteine through phenylalanine. The kept DNA is CDR3 alone, 39 bases in frame from the first base.

This clonotype was sampled from a male donor in good health and CMV-seronegative. Sequencing input: PBMCs. The receptor chain draws on TRBV19 and TRBJ2-2, with a tentative D gene TRBD2 over 6 matching bases. CDR3 sequence: CATRGVNTGELFF. The DNA reads TGTGCTACGCGCGGGGTGAACACCGGGGAGCTGTTTTTT.